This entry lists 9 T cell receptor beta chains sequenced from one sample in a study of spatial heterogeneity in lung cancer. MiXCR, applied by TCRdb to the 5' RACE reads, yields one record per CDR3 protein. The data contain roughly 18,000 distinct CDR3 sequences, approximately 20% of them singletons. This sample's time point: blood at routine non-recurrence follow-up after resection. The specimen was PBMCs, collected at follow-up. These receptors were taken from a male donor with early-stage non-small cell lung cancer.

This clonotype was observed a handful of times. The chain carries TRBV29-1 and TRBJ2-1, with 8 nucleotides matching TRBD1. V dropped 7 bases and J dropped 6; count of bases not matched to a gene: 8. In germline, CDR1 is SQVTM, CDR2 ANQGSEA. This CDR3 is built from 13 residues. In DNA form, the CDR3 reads TGCAGCGGAGTAGGGACAGGAGCCAATGAGCAGTTCTTC. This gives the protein CSGVGTGANEQFF.

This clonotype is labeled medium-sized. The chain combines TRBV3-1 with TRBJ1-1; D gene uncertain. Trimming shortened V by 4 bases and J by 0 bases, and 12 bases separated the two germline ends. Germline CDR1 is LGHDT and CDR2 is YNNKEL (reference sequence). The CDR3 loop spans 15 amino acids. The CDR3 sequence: CASSPAEGMNTEAFF. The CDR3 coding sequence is TGTGCCAGCAGCCCCGCGGAAGGGATGAACACTGAAGCTTTCTTT.

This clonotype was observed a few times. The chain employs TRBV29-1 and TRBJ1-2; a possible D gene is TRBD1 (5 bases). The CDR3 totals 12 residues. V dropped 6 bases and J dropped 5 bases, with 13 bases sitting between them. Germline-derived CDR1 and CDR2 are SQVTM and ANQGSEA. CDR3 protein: CSVRDGPYGYTF. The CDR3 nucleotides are TGCAGCGTGCGGGACGGCCCTTATGGCTACACCTTC.

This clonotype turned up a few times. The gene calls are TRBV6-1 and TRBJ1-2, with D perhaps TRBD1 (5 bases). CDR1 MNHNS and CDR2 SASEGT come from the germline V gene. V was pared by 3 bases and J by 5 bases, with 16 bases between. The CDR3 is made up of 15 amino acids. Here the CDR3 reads CASSERPGPSYGYTF. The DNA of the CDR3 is TGTGCCAGCAGTGAGCGACCGGGACCGAGTTATGGCTACACCTTC.

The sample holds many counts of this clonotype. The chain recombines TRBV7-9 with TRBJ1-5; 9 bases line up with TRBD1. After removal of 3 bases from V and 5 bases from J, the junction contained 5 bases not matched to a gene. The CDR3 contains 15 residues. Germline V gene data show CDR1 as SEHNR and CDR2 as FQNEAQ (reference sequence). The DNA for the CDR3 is TGTGCCAGCAGCTTCTCAGACAGGGGGGATCAGCCCCAGCATTTT. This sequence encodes CASSFSDRGDQPQHF.

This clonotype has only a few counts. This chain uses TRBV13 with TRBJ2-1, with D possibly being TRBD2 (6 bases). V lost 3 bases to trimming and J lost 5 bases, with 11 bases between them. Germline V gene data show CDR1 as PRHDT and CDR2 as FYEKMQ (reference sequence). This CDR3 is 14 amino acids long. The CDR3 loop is CASSFWGVDNEQFF. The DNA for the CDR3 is TGTGCCAGCAGCTTCTGGGGGGTGGACAATGAGCAGTTCTTC. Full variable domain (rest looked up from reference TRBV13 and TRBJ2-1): AAGVIQSPRHLIKEKRETATLKCYPIPRHDTVYWYQQGPGQDPQFLISFYEKMQSDKGSIPDRFSAQQFSDYHSELNMSSLELGDSALYFCASSFWGVDNEQFFGPGTRLTVL.

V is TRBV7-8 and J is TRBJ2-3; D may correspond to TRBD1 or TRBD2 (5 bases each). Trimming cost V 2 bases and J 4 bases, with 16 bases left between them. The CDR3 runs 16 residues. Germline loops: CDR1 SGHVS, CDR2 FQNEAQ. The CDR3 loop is CASSLRHLGDPDTQYF. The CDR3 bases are TGTGCCAGCAGCTTACGGCACCTGGGGGACCCAGATACGCAGTATTTT.

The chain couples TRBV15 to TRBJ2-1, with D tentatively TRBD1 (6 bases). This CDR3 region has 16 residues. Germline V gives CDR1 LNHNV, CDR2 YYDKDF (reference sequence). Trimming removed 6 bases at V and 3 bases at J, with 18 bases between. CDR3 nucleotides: TGTGCCACCAGTAGATTTGGGGGCGAGGTCTACAATGAGCAGTTCTTC. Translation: CATSRFGGEVYNEQFF.

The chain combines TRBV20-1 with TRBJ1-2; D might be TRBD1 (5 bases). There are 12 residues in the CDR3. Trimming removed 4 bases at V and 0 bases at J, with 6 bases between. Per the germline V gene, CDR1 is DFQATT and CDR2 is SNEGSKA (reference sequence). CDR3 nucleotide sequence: TGCAGTGCTATGGGGGCTAACTATGGCTACACCTTC. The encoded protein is CSAMGANYGYTF.